These T cell receptor beta chains were read from a single sample in a study of beta chain features in type 1 diabetes. Method: immunoSEQ multiplex PCR; TCRdb's copy keeps in-frame clones and lacks some. The table shows a few hundred thousand clones, with more than 11% occurring only once. The source material was naive CD4+ T cells from blood. The source of these receptors is a man between 25 and 39 years old in good health. The CDR3 runs from the conserved cysteine through the conserved F or W. Each record gives: clone size, J gene, D gene, V gene, CDR3 DNA, CDR3 protein. D genes are given only for firm matches. Some rows mark clone size as missing; the rest say once, few, many or name a class of expanded clone.

size: few; J: TRBJ2-3; D: NA; V: TRBV6-5; DNA: TGTGCCAGCAGACGGGTGGGGACTACAGATACGCAGTATTTT; CDR3: CASRRVGTTDTQYF
size: NA; J: TRBJ1-4; D: NA; V: TRBV30; DNA: TGTGCCTGGGGGGGACGTTCTAATGAAAAACTGTTTTTT; CDR3: CAWGGRSNEKLFF
size: NA; J: TRBJ2-3; D: TRBD2; V: TRBV25-1; DNA: TGTGCCAGCAGTCTACCGGGGGGGCACACAGATACGCAGTATTTT; CDR3: CASSLPGGHTDTQYF
size: NA; J: TRBJ2-2; D: NA; V: TRBV30; DNA: TGTGCCTCATCGCCCGGGACTCGGAAGTCAGGGGAGCTGTTTTTT; CDR3: CASSPGTRKSGELFF
size: NA; J: TRBJ1-1; D: NA; V: TRBV25-1; DNA: TGTGCCAGCAGAGAACATGAGAACACTGAAGCTTTCTTT; CDR3: CASREHENTEAFF
size: NA; J: TRBJ2-3; D: TRBD2; V: TRBV18; DNA: TGTGCCAGCTCGACGCTTACGGGGGGGCAAGATACGCAGTATTTT; CDR3: CASSTLTGGQDTQYF
size: NA; J: TRBJ1-6; D: NA; V: TRBV4-3; DNA: TGCGCCAGCAGCCAAGCATTGCGGGGGGCTTCACCCCTCCACTTT; CDR3: CASSQALRGASPLHF
size: NA; J: TRBJ2-1; D: NA; V: TRBV6-6; DNA: TGTGCCAGCAGCTCACATGAAATATTGAATGAGCAGTTCTTC; CDR3: CASSSHEILNEQFF
size: NA; J: TRBJ1-2; D: NA; V: TRBV7-2; DNA: TGTGCCAGCAGCCATCAGTCGGGTCCATATGGCTACACCTTC; CDR3: CASSHQSGPYGYTF
size: few; J: TRBJ2-3; D: NA; V: TRBV7-2; DNA: TGTGCCAGCAGCTTAGCGCCCGGAGATACGCAGTATTTT; CDR3: CASSLAPGDTQYF
size: NA; J: TRBJ1-4; D: TRBD1; V: TRBV29-1; DNA: TGCAGCGTTGCGGGACAGGGGAAAGGAACTAATGAAAAACTGTTTTTT; CDR3: CSVAGQGKGTNEKLFF
size: NA; J: TRBJ2-3; D: NA; V: TRBV5-4; DNA: TGTGCCAGCACGACGAAGGACACAGATACGCAGTATTTT; CDR3: CASTTKDTDTQYF
size: few; J: TRBJ2-7; D: NA; V: TRBV9; DNA: TGTGCCAGCTCACCTGGCGGGTATACCTACGAGCAGTACTTC; CDR3: CASSPGGYTYEQYF
size: NA; J: TRBJ2-3; D: NA; V: TRBV6-5; DNA: TGTGCCAGCAGTTACTCAAGGACTAGCACAGATACGCAGTATTTT; CDR3: CASSYSRTSTDTQYF